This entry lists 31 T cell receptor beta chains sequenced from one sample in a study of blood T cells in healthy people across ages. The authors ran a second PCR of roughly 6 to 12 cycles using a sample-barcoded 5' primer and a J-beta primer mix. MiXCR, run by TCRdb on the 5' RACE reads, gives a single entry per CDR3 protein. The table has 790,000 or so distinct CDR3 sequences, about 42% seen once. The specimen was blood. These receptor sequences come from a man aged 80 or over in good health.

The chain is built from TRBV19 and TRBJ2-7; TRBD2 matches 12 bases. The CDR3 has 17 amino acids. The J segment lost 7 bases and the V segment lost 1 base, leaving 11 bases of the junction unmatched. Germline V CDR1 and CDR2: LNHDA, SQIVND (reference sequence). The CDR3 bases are TGTGCCAGTAGTATAGGGGCTAGCGGGGGGGCCTCGGATGAGCAGTACTTC. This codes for CASSIGASGGASDEQYF.

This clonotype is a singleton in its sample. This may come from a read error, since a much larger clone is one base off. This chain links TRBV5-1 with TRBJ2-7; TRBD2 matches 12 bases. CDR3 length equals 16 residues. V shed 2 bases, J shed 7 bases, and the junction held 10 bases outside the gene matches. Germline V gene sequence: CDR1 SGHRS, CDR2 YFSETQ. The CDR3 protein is CASSLTKGLAGIEQYF. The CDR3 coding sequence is TGCGCCAGCAGCTTAACAAAGGGACTAGCGGGTATTGAGCAGTACTTC.

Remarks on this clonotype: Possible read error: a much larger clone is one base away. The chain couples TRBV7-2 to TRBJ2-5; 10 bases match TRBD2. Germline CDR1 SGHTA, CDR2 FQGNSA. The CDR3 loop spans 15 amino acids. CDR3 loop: CVSRAAGGPWETQYF. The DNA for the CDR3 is TGTGTCAGCAGGGCAGCGGGAGGGCCCTGGGAGACCCAGTACTTC.

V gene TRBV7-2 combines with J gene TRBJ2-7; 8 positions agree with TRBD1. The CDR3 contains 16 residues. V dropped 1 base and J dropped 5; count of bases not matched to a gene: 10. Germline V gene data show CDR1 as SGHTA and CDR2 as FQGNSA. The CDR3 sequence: CASSLDSGGTNDEQYF. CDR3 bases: TGTGCCAGCAGCTTAGACTCAGGGGGCACGAACGACGAGCAGTACTTC.

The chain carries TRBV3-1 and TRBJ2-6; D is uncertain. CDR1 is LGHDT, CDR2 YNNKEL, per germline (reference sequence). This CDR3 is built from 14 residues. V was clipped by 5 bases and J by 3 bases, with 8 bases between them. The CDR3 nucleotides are TGTGCCAGCAGCTCGAGTTTTGGGGCCAACGTCCTGACTTTC. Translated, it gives CASSSSFGANVLTF.

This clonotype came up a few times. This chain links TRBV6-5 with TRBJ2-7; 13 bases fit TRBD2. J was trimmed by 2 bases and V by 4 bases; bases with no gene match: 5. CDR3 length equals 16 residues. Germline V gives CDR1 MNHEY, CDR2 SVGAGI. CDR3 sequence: CASSFGGTSGAYEQYF. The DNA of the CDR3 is TGTGCCAGCAGTTTTGGCGGGACTAGCGGGGCCTACGAGCAGTACTTC.

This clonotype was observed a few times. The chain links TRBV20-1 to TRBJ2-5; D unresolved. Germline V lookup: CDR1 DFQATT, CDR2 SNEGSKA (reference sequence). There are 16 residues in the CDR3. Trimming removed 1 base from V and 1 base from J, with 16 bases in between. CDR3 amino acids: CSARAARGYGQETQYF. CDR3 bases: TGCAGTGCTAGAGCGGCTCGCGGATACGGCCAAGAGACCCAGTACTTC.

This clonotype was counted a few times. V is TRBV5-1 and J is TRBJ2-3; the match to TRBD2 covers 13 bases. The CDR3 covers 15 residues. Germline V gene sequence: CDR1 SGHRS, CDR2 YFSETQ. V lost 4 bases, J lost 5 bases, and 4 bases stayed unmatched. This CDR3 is CASSRTSGSQDTQYF. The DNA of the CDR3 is TGCGCCAGCAGCCGGACTAGCGGGAGCCAAGATACGCAGTATTTT.

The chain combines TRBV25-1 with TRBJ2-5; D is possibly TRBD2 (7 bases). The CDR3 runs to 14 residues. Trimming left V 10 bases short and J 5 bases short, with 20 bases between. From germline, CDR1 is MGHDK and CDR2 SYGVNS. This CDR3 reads CATPKGGRGETQYF. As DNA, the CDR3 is TGTGCCACCCCAAAGGGGGGGCGAGGGGAGACCCAGTACTTC. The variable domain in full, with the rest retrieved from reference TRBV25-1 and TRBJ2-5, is EADIYQTPRYLVIGTGKKITLECSQTMGHDKMYWYQQDPGMELHLIHYSYGVNSTEKGDLSSESTVSRIRTEHFPLTLESARPSHTSQYLCATPKGGRGETQYFGPGTRLLVL.

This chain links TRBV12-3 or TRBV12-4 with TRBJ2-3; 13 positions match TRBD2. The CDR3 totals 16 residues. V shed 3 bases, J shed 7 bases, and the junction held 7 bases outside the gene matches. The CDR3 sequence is CASSLGTSGKAYTQYF. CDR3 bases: TGTGCCAGCAGTTTGGGGACTAGCGGGAAAGCATATACGCAGTATTTT.

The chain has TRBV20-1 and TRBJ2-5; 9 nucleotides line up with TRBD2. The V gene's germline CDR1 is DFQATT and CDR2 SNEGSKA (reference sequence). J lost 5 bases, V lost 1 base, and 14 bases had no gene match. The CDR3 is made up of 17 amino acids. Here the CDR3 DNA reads TGCAGTGCTAGAGCAATGGGGCTAGCGGGAATCGGGGAGACCCAGTACTTC. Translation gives CSARAMGLAGIGETQYF.

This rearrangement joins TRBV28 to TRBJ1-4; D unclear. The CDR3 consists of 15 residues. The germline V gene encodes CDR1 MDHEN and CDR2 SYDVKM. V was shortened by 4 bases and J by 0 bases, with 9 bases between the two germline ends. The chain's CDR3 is CASSWQFPTNEKLFF. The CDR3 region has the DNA TGTGCCAGCAGTTGGCAGTTCCCAACTAATGAAAAACTGTTTTTT.

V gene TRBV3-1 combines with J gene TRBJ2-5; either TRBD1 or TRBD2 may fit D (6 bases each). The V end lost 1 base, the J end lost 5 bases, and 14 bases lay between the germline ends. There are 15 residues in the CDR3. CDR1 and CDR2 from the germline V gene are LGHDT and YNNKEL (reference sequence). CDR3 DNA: TGTGCCAGCAGCCAAGGTGCCGGGGGCGGTGAGACCCAGTACTTC. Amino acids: CASSQGAGGGETQYF.

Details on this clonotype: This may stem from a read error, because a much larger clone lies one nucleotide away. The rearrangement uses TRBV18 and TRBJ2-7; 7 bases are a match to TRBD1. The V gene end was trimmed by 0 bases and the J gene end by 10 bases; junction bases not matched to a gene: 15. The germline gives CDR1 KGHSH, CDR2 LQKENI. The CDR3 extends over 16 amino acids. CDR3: CASSPPGTEKRVAQYF. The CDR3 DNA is TGTGCCAGCTCACCACCCGGGACAGAGAAGAGAGTGGCCCAGTACTTC.

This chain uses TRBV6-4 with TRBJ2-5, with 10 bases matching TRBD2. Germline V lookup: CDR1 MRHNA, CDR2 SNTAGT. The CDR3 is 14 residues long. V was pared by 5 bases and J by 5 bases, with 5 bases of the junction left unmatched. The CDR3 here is CASSPGLAKETQYF. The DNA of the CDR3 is TGTGCCAGCAGTCCGGGACTAGCGAAGGAGACCCAGTACTTC.

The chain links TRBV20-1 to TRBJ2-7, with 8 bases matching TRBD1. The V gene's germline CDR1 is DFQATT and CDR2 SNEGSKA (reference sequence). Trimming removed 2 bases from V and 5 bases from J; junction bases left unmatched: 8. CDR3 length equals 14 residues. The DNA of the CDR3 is TGCAGTGCTAGAAGCAGGGGGCGGTTGGACGAGCAGTACTTC. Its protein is CSARSRGRLDEQYF.

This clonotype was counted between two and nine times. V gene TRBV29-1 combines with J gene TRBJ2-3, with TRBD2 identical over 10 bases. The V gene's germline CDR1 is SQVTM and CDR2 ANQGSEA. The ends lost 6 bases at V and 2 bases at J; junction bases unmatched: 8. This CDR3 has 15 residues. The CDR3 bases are TGCAGCGTCTCCCGGACTAGCGGATTCACAGATACGCAGTATTTT. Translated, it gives CSVSRTSGFTDTQYF.

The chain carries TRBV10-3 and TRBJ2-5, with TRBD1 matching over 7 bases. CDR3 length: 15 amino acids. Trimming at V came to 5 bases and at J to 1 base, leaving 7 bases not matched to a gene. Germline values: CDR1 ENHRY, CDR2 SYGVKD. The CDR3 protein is CAISKGQDPQETQYF. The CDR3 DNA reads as TGTGCCATCAGTAAAGGACAGGACCCCCAAGAGACCCAGTACTTC.

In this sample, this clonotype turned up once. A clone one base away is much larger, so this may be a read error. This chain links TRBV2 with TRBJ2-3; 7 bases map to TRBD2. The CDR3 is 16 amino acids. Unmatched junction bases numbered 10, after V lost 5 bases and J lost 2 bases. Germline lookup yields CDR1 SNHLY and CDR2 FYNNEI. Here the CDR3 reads CASSLSGNGITDTQYF. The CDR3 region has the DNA TGTGCCAGCAGTTTGAGCGGGAACGGAATCACAGATACGCAGTATTTT.

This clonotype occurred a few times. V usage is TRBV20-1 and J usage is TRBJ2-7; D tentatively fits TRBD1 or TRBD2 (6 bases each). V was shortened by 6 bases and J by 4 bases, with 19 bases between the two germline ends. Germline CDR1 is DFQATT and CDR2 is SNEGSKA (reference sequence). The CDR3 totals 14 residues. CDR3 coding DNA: TGCAGTGCACCGGGACATGGGGGGCAATACGAGCAGTACTTC. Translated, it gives CSAPGHGGQYEQYF.

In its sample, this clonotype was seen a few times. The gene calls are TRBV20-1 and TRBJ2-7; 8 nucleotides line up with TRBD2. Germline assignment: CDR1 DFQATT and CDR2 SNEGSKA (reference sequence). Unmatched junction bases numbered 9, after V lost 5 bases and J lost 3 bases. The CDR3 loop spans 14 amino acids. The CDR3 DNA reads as TGCAGTGCTGCCGTACTAGCGGAGAGCTACGAGCAGTACTTC. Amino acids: CSAAVLAESYEQYF.

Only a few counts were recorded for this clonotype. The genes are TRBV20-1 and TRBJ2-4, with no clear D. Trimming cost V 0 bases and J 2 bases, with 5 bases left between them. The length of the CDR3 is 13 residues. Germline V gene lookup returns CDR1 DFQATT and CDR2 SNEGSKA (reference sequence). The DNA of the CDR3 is TGCAGTGCTAGAGACGATTCCAAAAACATTCAGTACTTC. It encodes CSARDDSKNIQYF.

Written as DNA, the CDR3 is TGTGCCAGCCAGGGGAGCTCCTACGAGCAGTACTTC. Protein product: CASQGSSYEQYF. V usage is TRBV6-6 and J usage is TRBJ2-7; D perhaps matches TRBD1 (6 bases). CDR1 is MNHNY and CDR2 is SVGAGI in the germline V gene (reference sequence). Deletions cut 8 bases from V and 0 bases from J, with 8 bases between. This CDR3 is 12 amino acids long.

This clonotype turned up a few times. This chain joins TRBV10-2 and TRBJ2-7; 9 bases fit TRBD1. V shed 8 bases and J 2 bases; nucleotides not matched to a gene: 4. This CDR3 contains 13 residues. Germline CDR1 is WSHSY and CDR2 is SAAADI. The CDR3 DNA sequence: TGCGCCAGCGGGACAGGGAGAGCCTACGAGCAGTACTTC. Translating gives CASGTGRAYEQYF.

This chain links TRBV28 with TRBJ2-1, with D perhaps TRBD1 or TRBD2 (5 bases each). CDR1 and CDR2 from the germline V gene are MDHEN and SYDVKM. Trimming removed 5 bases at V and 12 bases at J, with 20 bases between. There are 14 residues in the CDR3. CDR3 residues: CASSPRGRRDGQFF. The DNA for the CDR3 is TGTGCCAGCAGTCCCCGGGGCCGTAGGGATGGGCAGTTCTTC.

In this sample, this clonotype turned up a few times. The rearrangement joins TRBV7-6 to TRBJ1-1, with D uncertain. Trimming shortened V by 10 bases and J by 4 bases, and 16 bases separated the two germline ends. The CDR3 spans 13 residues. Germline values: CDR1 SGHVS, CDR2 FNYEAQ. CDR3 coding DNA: TGTGCCATGCACCTCGGTAGGTCCACTGAAGCTTTCTTT. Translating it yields CAMHLGRSTEAFF.

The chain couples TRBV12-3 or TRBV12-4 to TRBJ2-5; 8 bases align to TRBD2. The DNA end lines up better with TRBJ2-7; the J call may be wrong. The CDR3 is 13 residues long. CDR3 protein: CASSTLAGIEQYF. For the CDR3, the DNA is TGTGCCAGCAGTACGTTAGCGGGGATCGAGCAGTACTTC.

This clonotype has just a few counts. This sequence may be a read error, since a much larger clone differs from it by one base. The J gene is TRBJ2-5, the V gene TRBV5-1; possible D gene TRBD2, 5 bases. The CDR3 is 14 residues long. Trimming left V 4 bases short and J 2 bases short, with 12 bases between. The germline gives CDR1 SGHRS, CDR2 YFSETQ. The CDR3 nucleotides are TGCGCCAGCAGCGTGGGAGATTATCAAGAGACCCAGTACTTC. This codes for CASSVGDYQETQYF.

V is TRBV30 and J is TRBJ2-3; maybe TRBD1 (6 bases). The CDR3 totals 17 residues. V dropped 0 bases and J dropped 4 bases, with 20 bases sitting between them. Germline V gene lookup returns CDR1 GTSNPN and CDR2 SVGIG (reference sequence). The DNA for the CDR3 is TGTGCCTGGAGTGTCCCCTCCAGCAGGGGCCTTTCAGATACGCAGTATTTT. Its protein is CAWSVPSSRGLSDTQYF. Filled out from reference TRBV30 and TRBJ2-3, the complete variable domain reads SQTIHQWPATLVQPVGSPLSLECTVEGTSNPNLYWYRQAAGRGLQLLFYSVGIGQISSEVPQNLSASRPQDRQFILSSKKLLLSDSGFYLCAWSVPSSRGLSDTQYFGPGTRLTVL.

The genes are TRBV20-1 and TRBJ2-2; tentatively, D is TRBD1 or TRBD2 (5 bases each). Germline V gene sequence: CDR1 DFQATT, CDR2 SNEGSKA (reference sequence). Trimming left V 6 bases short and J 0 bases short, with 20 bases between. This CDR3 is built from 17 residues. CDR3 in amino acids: CSAPRAGTPSNTGELFF. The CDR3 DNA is TGCAGTGCCCCGAGGGCCGGGACCCCGTCGAACACCGGGGAGCTGTTTTTT.

CDR3 loop: CASSQDLASARGLETQYF. CDR3 bases: TGTGCCAGCAGCCAAGATTTGGCCTCGGCCAGGGGCTTGGAGACCCAGTACTTC. The J gene is TRBJ2-5, the V gene TRBV4-2; tentatively, D is TRBD1 (6 bases). Germline CDR1 LGHNA, CDR2 YNFKEQ. This CDR3 contains 18 residues. V was pared by 0 bases and J by 5 bases, with 22 bases between.